The subject of this entry is one T cell receptor (beta chain). Its antigen remains unknown. CDR3 size: 13 residues. Germline V CDR1 and CDR2: SQVTM, ANQGSEA. Primers: 60 Vbeta forward and 13 Jbeta reverse. This table comes from immunoSEQ multiplex PCR, and its TCRdb copy is limited to in-frame clones, with some not included. The sample includes around 120,000 clones, approximately 76% of them seen just once. The data stem from a study of cytomegalovirus exposure and HLA in healthy donors. Study in general: Of the donors genotyped, several hundred in all, 75% to 85% fell in the Caucasian-associated ancestry cluster. Study-wide results and caveats: It was confirmed in vitro that a few of the CMV-associated chains were specific for CMV antigens.

The chain carries TRBV29-1 and TRBJ2-5, with 10 bases identical to TRBD1. The J call is uncertain, as TRBJ2-7 better fits the DNA end. The receptor was derived from a man aged 60 to 75 in good health and CMV-seropositive. Specimen: PBMCs. CDR3 sequence (DNA): TGCAGCGTTGATAGGGACAGGGGCCACGAGCAGTACTTC. It yields the protein CSVDRDRGHEQYF.